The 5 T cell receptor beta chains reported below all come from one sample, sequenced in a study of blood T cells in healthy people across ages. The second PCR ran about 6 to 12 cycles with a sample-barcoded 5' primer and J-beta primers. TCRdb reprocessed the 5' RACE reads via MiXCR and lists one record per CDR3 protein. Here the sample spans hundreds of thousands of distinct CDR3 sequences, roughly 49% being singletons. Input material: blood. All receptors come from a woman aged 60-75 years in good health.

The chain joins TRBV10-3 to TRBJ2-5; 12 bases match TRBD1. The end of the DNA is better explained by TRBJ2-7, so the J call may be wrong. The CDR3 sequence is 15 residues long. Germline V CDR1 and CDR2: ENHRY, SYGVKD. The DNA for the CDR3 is TGTGCCATCAGTGATGTGGGACAGGGGGCGTTCGAGCAGTACTTC. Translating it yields CAISDVGQGAFEQYF.

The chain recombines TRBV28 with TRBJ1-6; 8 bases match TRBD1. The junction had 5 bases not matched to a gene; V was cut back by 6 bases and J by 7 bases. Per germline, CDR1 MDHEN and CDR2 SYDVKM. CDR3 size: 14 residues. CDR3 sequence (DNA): TGTGCCAGCAGCTCGACAGGGGAAAATTCACCCCTCCACTTT. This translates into CASSSTGENSPLHF.

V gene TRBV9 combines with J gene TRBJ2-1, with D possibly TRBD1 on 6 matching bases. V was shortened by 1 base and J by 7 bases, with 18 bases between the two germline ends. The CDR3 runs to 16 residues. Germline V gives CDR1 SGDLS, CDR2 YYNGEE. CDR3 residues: CASSVNTGIGLNEQFF. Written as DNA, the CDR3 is TGTGCCAGCAGCGTAAATACAGGGATTGGCTTGAATGAGCAGTTCTTC. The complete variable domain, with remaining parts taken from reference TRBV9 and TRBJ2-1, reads DSGVTQTPKHLITATGQRVTLRCSPRSGDLSVYWYQQSLDQGLQFLIQYYNGEERAKGNILERFSAQQFPDLHSELNLSSLELGDSALYFCASSVNTGIGLNEQFFGPGTRLTVL.

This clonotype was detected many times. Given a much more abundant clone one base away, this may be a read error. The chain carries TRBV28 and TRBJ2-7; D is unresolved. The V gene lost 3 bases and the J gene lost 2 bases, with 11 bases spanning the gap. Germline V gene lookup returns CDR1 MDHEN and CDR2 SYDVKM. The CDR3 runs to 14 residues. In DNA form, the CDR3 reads TGTGCCAGCAGTTTGGGAACCTACCCCTACGAGCAGTACTTC. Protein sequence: CASSLGTYPYEQYF.

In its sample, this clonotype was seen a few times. CDR3 sequence reads: CASTQGGGAQEKLFF. CDR3 DNA sequence: TGTGCCAGCACCCAAGGCGGGGGGGCGCAGGAAAAACTGTTTTTT. The rearrangement uses TRBV6-5 and TRBJ1-4, with a weak D call TRBD1 (6 bases). Germline V gene sequence: CDR1 MNHEY, CDR2 SVGAGI. This CDR3 comprises 15 residues. V dropped 7 bases and J dropped 8 bases, with 20 bases sitting between them.